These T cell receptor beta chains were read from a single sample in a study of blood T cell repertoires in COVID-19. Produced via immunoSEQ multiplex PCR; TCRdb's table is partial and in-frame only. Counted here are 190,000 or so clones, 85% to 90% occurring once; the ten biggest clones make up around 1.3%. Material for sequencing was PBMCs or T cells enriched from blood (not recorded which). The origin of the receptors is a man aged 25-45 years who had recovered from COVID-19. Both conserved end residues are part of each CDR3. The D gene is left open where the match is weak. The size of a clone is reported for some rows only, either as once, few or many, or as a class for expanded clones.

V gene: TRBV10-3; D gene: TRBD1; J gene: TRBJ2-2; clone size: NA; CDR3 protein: CAISGDRGRVGELFF; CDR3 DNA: TGTGCCATCAGTGGGGACAGGGGGCGCGTCGGGGAGCTGTTTTTT
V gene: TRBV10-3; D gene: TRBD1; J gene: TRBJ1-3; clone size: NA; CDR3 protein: CAISDPSGQGAGNTIYF; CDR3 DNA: TGTGCCATCAGTGACCCCTCCGGACAGGGCGCCGGAAACACCATATATTTT
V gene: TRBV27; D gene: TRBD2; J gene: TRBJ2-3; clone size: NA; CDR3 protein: CASSLAVAPSGISSTDTQYF; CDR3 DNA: TGTGCCAGCAGTTTAGCCGTTGCGCCTAGCGGGATTAGTAGCACAGATACGCAGTATTTT
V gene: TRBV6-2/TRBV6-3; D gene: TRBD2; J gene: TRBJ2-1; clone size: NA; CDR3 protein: CASSYSGLAGRPNNEQFF; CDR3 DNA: TGTGCCAGCAGTTACTCGGGACTAGCGGGGAGACCGAACAATGAGCAGTTCTTC
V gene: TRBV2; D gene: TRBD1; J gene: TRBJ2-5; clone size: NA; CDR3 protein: CATLKGQGSIQYF; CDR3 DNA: TGTGCCACCCTAAAGGGACAGGGCAGTATCCAGTACTTC
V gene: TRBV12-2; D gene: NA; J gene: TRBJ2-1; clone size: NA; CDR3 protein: CASRNRGSRNEQFF; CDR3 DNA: TGTGCAAGTCGCAACAGGGGGAGTCGGAATGAGCAGTTCTTC
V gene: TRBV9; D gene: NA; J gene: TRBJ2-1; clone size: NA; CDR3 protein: CASSVTGESEQFF; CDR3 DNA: TGTGCCAGCAGCGTAACGGGGGAGAGTGAGCAGTTCTTC
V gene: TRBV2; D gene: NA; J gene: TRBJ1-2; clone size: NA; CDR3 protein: CASSGGGGLDGYTF; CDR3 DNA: TGTGCCAGCAGTGGGGGAGGGGGGTTGGATGGCTACACCTTC
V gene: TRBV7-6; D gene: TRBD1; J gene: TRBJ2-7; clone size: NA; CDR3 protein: CASSSGQGAYEQYF; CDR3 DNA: TGTGCCAGCAGCTCCGGACAGGGGGCTTACGAGCAGTACTTC
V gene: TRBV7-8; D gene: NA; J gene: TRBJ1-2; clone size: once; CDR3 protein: CASSLADSNYGYTF; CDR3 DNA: TGTGCCAGCAGCTTAGCGGACTCTAACTATGGCTACACCTTC
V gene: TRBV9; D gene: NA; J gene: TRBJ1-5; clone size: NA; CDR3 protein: CASSVGQSNQPQHF; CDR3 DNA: TGTGCCAGCAGCGTAGGACAGTCCAATCAGCCCCAGCATTTT
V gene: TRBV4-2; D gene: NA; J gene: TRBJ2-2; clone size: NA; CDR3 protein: CASSRTEGNTGELFF; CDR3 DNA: TGTGCCAGCAGCCGGACTGAAGGGAACACCGGGGAGCTGTTTTTT
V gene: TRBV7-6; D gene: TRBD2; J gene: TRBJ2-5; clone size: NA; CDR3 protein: CASSFERRGGETQYF; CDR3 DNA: TGTGCCAGCAGCTTCGAGAGGCGGGGGGGTGAGACCCAGTACTTC
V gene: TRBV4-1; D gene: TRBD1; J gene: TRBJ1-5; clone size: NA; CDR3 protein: CASSQVGQGSNQPQHF; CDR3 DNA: TGCGCCAGCAGCCAAGTCGGACAGGGGAGCAATCAGCCCCAGCATTTT
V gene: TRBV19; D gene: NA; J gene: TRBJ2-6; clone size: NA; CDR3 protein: CASSTGPYSGANVLTF; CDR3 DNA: TGTGCCAGTAGTACAGGGCCTTACTCTGGGGCCAACGTCCTGACTTTC
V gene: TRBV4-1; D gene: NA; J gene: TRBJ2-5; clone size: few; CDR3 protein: CASSQDVTQETQYF; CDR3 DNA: TGCGCCAGCAGCCAAGATGTGACTCAAGAGACCCAGTACTTC
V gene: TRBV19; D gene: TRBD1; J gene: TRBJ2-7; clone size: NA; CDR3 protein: CASSSDRAGSGYEQYF; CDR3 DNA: TGTGCCAGTAGTAGTGACAGGGCCGGATCGGGCTACGAGCAGTACTTC
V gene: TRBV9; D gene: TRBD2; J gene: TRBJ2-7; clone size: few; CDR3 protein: CASSVQLAGIYEQYF; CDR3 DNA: TGTGCCAGCAGCGTTCAACTAGCGGGTATCTACGAGCAGTACTTC
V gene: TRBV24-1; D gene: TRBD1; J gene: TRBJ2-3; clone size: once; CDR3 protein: CATSDPTGPDTQYF; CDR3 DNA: TGTGCCACCAGTGACCCGACAGGGCCAGATACGCAGTATTTT
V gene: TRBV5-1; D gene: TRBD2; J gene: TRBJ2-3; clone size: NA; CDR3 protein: CASSLGNGRTDTQYF; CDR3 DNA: TGCGCCAGCAGCTTGGGAAACGGGAGGACAGATACGCAGTATTTT
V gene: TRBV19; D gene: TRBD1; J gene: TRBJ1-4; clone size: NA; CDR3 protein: CATHNRGPYEKLFF; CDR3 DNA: TGTGCCACCCATAACAGGGGACCTTATGAAAAACTGTTTTTT
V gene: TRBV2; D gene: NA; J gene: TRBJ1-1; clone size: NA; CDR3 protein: CASRPRQLNTEAFF; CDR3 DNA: TGTGCCAGCAGGCCTAGACAGTTGAACACTGAAGCTTTCTTT
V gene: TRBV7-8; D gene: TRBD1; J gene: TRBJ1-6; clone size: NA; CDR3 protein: CASSLAGGFYNSPLHF; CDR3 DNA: TGTGCCAGCAGCTTAGCAGGGGGCTTCTATAATTCACCCCTCCACTTT
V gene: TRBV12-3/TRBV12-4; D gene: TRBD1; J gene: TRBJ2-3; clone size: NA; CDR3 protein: CASSHDRANTQYF; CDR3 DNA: TGTGCCAGCAGTCATGACAGGGCAAATACGCAGTATTTT
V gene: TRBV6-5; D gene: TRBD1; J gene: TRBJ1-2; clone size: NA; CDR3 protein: CASSYAGTGGPHLTF; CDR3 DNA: TGTGCCAGCAGTTACGCCGGGACAGGGGGCCCTCACCTCACCTTC
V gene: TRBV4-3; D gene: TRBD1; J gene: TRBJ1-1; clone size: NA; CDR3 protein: CASSQFSTGGTEAFF; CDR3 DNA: TGCGCCAGCAGCCAATTTTCCACAGGGGGCACTGAAGCTTTCTTT
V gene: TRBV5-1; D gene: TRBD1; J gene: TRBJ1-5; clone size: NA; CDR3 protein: CASSLGLTGGNSNQPQHF; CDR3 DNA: TGCGCCAGCAGCTTGGGGTTGACAGGGGGGAATAGCAATCAGCCCCAGCATTTT
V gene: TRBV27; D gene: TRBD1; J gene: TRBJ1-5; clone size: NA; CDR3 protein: CASSFYRGGNQPQHF; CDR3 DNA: TGTGCCAGCAGTTTCTACAGGGGCGGCAATCAGCCCCAGCATTTT
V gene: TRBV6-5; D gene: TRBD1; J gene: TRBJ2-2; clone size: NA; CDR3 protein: CASSSGQGTNTGELFF; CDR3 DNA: TGTGCCAGCAGTTCCGGACAGGGAACAAACACCGGGGAGCTGTTTTTT
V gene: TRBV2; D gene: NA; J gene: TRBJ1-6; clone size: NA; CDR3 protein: CASIAGYNSPLHF; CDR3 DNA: TGTGCCAGCATTGCAGGCTATAATTCACCCCTCCACTTT
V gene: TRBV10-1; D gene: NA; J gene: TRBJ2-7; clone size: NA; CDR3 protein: CASSEGTGLYF; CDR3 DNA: TGCGCCAGCAGTGAGGGAACAGGATTATACTTC
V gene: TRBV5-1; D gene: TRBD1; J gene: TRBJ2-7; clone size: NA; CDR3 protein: CASSFMGQGVYEQYF; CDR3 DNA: TGCGCCAGCAGCTTTATGGGACAGGGAGTCTACGAGCAGTACTTC
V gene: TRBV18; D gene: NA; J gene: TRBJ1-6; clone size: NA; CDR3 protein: CASSPSFSRDRDSPLHF; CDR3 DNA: TGTGCCAGCTCACCATCTTTTTCCAGGGATAGGGATTCACCCCTCCACTTT
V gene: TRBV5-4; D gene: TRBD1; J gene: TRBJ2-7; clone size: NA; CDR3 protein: CASSLVGTGTYEQYF; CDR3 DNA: TGTGCCAGCAGCTTGGTAGGGACAGGAACCTACGAGCAGTACTTC
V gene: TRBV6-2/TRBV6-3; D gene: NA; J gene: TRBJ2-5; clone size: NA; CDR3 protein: CASSPPGQETQYF; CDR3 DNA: TGTGCCAGCAGTCCACCAGGACAAGAGACCCAGTACTTC
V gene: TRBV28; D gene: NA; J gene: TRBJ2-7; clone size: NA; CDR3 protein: CASSPPTEGQDEQYF; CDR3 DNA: TGTGCCAGCAGTCCGCCGACTGAGGGTCAAGATGAGCAGTACTTC
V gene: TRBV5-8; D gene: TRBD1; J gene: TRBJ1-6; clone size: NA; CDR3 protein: CASRSTGVSPNSPLHF; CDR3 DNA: TGTGCCAGCCGTTCGACAGGGGTTAGCCCTAATTCACCCCTCCACTTT
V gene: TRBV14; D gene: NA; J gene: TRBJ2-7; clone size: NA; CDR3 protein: CASSRPGASYEQYF; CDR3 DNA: TGTGCCAGCAGCCGTCCAGGGGCTTCCTACGAGCAGTACTTC
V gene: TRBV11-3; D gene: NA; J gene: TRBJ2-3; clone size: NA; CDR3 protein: CASSLESEDTQYF; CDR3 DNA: TGTGCCAGCAGCTTAGAATCGGAGGATACGCAGTATTTT
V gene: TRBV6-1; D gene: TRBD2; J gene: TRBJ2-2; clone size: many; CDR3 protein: CASSELAGGPGELFF; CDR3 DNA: TGTGCCAGCAGTGAACTAGCGGGAGGGCCCGGGGAGCTGTTTTTT
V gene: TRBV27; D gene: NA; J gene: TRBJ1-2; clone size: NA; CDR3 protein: CASSPGVMYGYTF; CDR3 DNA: TGTGCCAGCAGTCCAGGGGTGATGTATGGCTACACCTTC
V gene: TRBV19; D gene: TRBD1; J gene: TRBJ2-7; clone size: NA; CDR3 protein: CASSIRTGPYEQYF; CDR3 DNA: TGTGCCAGTAGTATAAGGACAGGACCCTACGAGCAGTACTTC
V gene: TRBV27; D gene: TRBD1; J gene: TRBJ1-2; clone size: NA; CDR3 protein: CASRKTGHYGYTF; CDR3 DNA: TGTGCCAGCAGAAAGACAGGGCACTATGGCTACACCTTC
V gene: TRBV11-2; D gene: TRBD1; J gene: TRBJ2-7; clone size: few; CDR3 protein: CASSSLTGARKREQYF; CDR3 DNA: TGTGCCAGCAGCTCACTAACAGGGGCACGTAAACGCGAGCAGTACTTC
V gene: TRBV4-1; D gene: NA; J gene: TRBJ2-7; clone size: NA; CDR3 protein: CASSHNLYEQYF; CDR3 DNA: TGCGCCAGCAGCCATAACTTATACGAGCAGTACTTC